Listed below are T cell receptor beta chains from one sample, sequenced in a study of cytotoxic CD8 clonotypes in ibrutinib-treated CLL. Profiling relied on immunoSEQ multiplex PCR, and the TCRdb table lists in-frame clones only, not all of them. The sample consists of roughly 220,000 clones, 65% to 80% of them appearing once. The material sequenced was PBMCs, taken after 12 months of ibrutinib treatment. The receptors originated from a human donor with chronic lymphocytic leukemia. Each CDR3 is given with its conserved first and last residue. A D gene is named only where the DNA matches it firmly. Only part of the rows carry a size: once, few, many, or a class if the clone is expanded.

TRBV6-5	TRBJ2-5	NA	NA	CASSYVGGQYF	TGTGCCAGCAGTTACGTTGGGGGGCAGTACTTC
TRBV10-2	TRBJ1-6	NA	TRBD1	CASSRTGSYNSPLHF	TGCGCCAGCAGTAGGACAGGGAGCTATAATTCACCCCTCCACTTT
TRBV19	TRBJ1-5	NA	TRBD1	CASSRDRATNQPQHF	TGTGCCAGTAGTAGGGACAGGGCTACCAATCAGCCCCAGCATTTT
TRBV9	TRBJ2-1	NA	TRBD1	CASSAGTGNEQFF	TGTGCCAGCAGCGCAGGGACAGGGAATGAGCAGTTCTTC
TRBV18	TRBJ2-1	NA	TRBD2	CASSQLAGSSYNEQFF	TGTGCCAGCTCACAACTAGCGGGGAGCTCCTACAATGAGCAGTTCTTC
TRBV4-1	TRBJ1-3	NA	NA	CASSQEHGTGNTIYF	TGCGCCAGCAGCCAAGAGCACGGGACTGGAAACACCATATATTTT
TRBV27	TRBJ1-4	NA	NA	CASSFFGERSEKLFF	TGTGCCAGCAGTTTTTTCGGGGAGAGGAGTGAAAAACTGTTTTTT
TRBV19	TRBJ1-5	NA	TRBD1	CASSWGQGSNQPQHF	TGTGCCAGTAGTTGGGGACAGGGATCTAATCAGCCCCAGCATTTT
TRBV16	TRBJ1-6	NA	TRBD1	CASSQFRQGGDSPLHF	TGTGCCAGCAGCCAATTTAGACAGGGTGGGGATTCACCCCTCCACTTT
TRBV29-1	TRBJ2-2	NA	NA	CSTGYYTGELFF	TGCAGCACCGGATATTACACCGGGGAGCTGTTTTTT
TRBV6-5	TRBJ1-5	NA	TRBD1	CASSYSQGWQPQHF	TGTGCCAGCAGTTATTCACAGGGGTGGCAGCCCCAGCATTTT
TRBV30	TRBJ1-5	NA	NA	CAWSVRQYRGVNQPQHF	TGTGCCTGGAGTGTACGGCAGTATAGGGGGGTTAATCAGCCCCAGCATTTT
TRBV30	TRBJ1-2	NA	NA	CAWSAVQGLNGYTF	TGTGCCTGGAGTGCGGTCCAGGGGTTGAATGGCTACACCTTC
TRBV12-2	TRBJ2-7	NA	NA	CASRLAIIKGNEQYF	TGTGCAAGTCGCTTAGCCATTATTAAGGGCAACGAGCAGTACTTC
TRBV9	TRBJ1-6	NA	NA	CASSAHQGFKDSPLHF	TGTGCCAGCAGCGCCCATCAGGGCTTTAAGGATTCACCCCTCCACTTT
TRBV10-1	TRBJ2-2	once	TRBD2	CASSEIAGGKDGELFF	TGCGCCAGCAGTGAAATAGCGGGAGGGAAAGACGGGGAGCTGTTTTTT
TRBV7-7	TRBJ2-1	once	NA	CASSLLGPSNEQFF	TGTGCTAGCAGCTTATTAGGACCGAGCAATGAGCAGTTCTTC
TRBV6-6	TRBJ1-1	NA	NA	CASSYSNPNTEAFF	TGTGCCAGCAGTTACTCGAACCCGAACACTGAAGCTTTCTTT
TRBV5-1	TRBJ1-1	NA	NA	CASSLGQTEAFF	TGCGCCAGCAGCTTGGGCCAAACTGAAGCTTTCTTT
TRBV7-2	TRBJ2-1	NA	TRBD1	CASSVGTAIYNEQFF	TGTGCCAGCAGCGTGGGGACAGCTATCTACAATGAGCAGTTCTTC
TRBV27	TRBJ2-7	NA	NA	CASTGGLTGRYEQYF	TGTGCCAGCACAGGAGGTCTTACAGGGAGGTACGAGCAGTACTTC
TRBV9	TRBJ1-4	NA	NA	CASSVGQGGEKLFF	TGTGCCAGCAGCGTGGGGCAGGGAGGTGAAAAACTGTTTTTT
TRBV5-1	TRBJ1-1	NA	NA	CASSLRAGQNTEAFF	TGCGCCAGCAGCTTGAGGGCAGGGCAGAACACTGAAGCTTTCTTT
TRBV6-6	TRBJ2-1	NA	NA	CASSLTSPLYNEQFF	TGTGCCAGCAGCCTAACTAGCCCCCTCTACAATGAGCAGTTCTTC
TRBV28	TRBJ2-5	NA	NA	CASSLPTNQETQYF	TGTGCCAGCAGTCTACCGACAAACCAAGAGACCCAGTACTTC
TRBV29-1	TRBJ1-2	NA	NA	CSVPAGYYGYTF	TGCAGCGTTCCCGCCGGATACTATGGCTACACCTTC
TRBV11-2	TRBJ2-7	NA	TRBD1	CASEDRVLSYEQYF	TGTGCCAGTGAGGACAGGGTCCTCTCCTACGAGCAGTACTTC
TRBV11-3	TRBJ2-1	NA	TRBD1	CASSSTGGYNEQFF	TGTGCCAGCAGCTCTACAGGGGGATACAATGAGCAGTTCTTC
TRBV19	TRBJ1-1	NA	NA	CASSTGPITEAFF	TGTGCCAGTAGTACCGGGCCGATCACTGAAGCTTTCTTT
TRBV6-1	TRBJ1-2	few	TRBD1	CASSEDRASGYTF	TGTGCCAGCAGTGAGGACAGGGCTAGCGGCTACACCTTC
TRBV2	TRBJ1-1	NA	NA	CASSGSTNTEAFF	TGTGCCAGCAGTGGTAGCACGAACACTGAAGCTTTCTTT
TRBV7-2	TRBJ1-1	NA	NA	CASSIRRGGTEAFF	TGTGCCAGCAGCATACGTCGGGGGGGCACTGAAGCTTTCTTT
TRBV27	TRBJ1-4	NA	NA	CASSPLIGREEKLFF	TGTGCCAGCAGCCCTCTGATTGGACGAGAAGAAAAACTGTTTTTT
TRBV2	TRBJ1-2	NA	TRBD1	CASSTGGHGYTF	TGTGCCAGCAGTACAGGGGGTCACGGCTACACCTTC
TRBV30	TRBJ1-3	NA	NA	CAWSVSNTIYF	TGTGCCTGGAGTGTCTCGAACACCATATATTTT